Here is one T cell receptor beta chain with its context. What antigen it recognizes has not been identified. No quality values exist for individual bases; no much larger clone is one base distant. Healthy HIV-negative adults with no recently reported acute infections or vaccinations were included as donors. Only Caucasian adults living in Nashville, Tennessee, USA were represented among the donors. CD4+ T cells were enriched by magnetic negative selection; naive cells were then positively selected on CD45RA, and the negative fraction formed the memory subset. After blood collection by leukapheresis, PBMCs were isolated using Ficoll-Histopaque density gradient centrifugation and then cryopreserved in the vapor phase of liquid nitrogen. Analytical flow cytometry was used to check the purity and quantity of each magnetically sorted T cell population. Genomic DNA was isolated from every sorted fraction and measured by UV absorbance on a Nanodrop 2000c.

TCR CDR3 regions were amplified from genomic DNA by multiplex PCR using the deep immunoSEQ assay. Extracted genomic DNA from each cell subset was distributed evenly across all wells of several immunoSEQ 96-well plates, and each plate was treated as a replicate. Each replicate PCR for sorted subsets received about 200 ng genomic DNA, equal to about 30,000 T cell genomes. Purified libraries were measured with a Qubit 3.0 fluorometer, size-checked on a Bioanalyzer 2100, and measured again with the KAPA Library Quantification kit. A separate single-read 150-cycle Illumina NextSeq 550 flow cell was used to sequence each immunoSEQ 96-well plate. The study's processing was this. Because the immunoSEQ output included only junctional sequences and no quality scores, the filtering could not be the same as the filtering used for full-length reads. To assign V/J genes and CDR3, sequences were annotated against IMGT germline references using PyIR, a Python wrapper for IgBLAST v1.9. Any read was removed if the V/J assignment was weak (E-value above 1e-6), the CDR3 was missing, or the read contained stop codons, out-of-frame junctions, or ambiguous translated residues. V3J clonotypes were defined by identical inferred V gene, J gene, and CDR3 amino acid sequence. Percentage overlap between repertoires was calculated by dividing the number of shared unique clonotypes by the size of the smaller repertoire. RTK rarefaction, the Chao1 estimator, and Recon v2.1 estimates of unobserved clonotypes were used to assess repertoire richness. Generation probabilities were computed with OLGA for all TCRbeta clonotypes obtained by the gDNA method from several donors. Not all clones reach the TCRdb copy of this immuneACCESS table, which keeps in-frame sequences only. Checked studies attribute under half of the gap to unresolved V genes and leave the rest unexplained. D and trimming come from the DNA, and the V and J calls and clone size come from that table. The sample has about 1.5 million clones on record, over 95% of them singletons. The top ten hold approximately 1.1% of the sample.

The sample is drawn from a study of shared clonotypes between healthy human individuals (dated by TCRdb to the early 2020s). Background on the whole study: The cohort included three men and a couple of women between 18 and 49 years of age. Per donor, three plates each were used for CD4 naive and CD4 memory, two for CD8 naive, and one for CD8 memory. Blood TCR repertoires of 5 or 6 healthy adults were deeply sequenced to estimate repertoire size and the extent of clonotype sharing between individuals. To increase sequencing depth and limit assay-specific biases, TCR repertoire library preparation and sequencing were carried out by different laboratories using diverse techniques. Between about 0.9 and 8.9 billion PBMCs per donor were obtained by leukapheresis. Paper-wide results and their limitations: Even with the large sequencing depth, rarefaction of the sorted-subset datasets indicated that sequencing was incomplete. When a handful of donors were compared, the shared fraction of clonotypes was around 5% for naive CD4, 3.5% for naive CD8, 2.3% for memory CD4, and about 0.36% for memory CD8. Based on pairwise subsampling, the degree of clonotype sharing among donors was expected to be affected by sequencing depth. Larger estimated clonotype richness was generally found for naive subsets than for memory subsets. Sampling was restricted to blood, and TCR repertoires in tissue are likely to differ from TCR repertoires in blood. Higher generation probabilities were observed for clonotypes shared by all four sorted-subset donors than for non-shared clonotypes. The genetic and exposure-history diversity represented was limited by the small number of donors.

V is cut by 0 bases and J by 8 bases, and the space between the germline ends is 19 bases. From cysteine to phenylalanine, the CDR3 is 16 amino acids long. Only the CDR3 region is kept as DNA, spanning 48 bases read in frame from base 1. Reading the germline V gene gives CDR1 LGHNA and CDR2 YNFKEQ. Specimen: naive CD4+ T cells sorted from blood. The sample's cell subset or site label, in plain terms: CD45RA+ positively selected. This TCR was recovered from a young man in good health. The chain uses TRBV4-2 and TRBJ1-2, and TRBD1 may be the D gene, going by 6 matching bases. The sequenced DNA is TGTGCCAGCAGCCAAGATTTGGCAGGGGCGCAGGGGGGCTACACCTTC. It codes for CASSQDLAGAQGGYTF.